The clone carrying this T cell receptor (beta chain) appeared a few times. The antigen remains undetermined. The CDR3 length is 16 residues. The V end lost 4 bases, the J end lost 5 bases, and 17 bases lay between the germline ends. The germline gives CDR1 KGHDR, CDR2 SFDVKD. Cultured CD4+ T-cell DNA underwent Oncomine TCR Beta short-read sequencing. From CD4+ T cells that had been cultured, genomic DNA was extracted. MiXCR, run by TCRdb on the PCR reads, gives a single entry per CDR3 protein. The sample lists 10,000 to 13,000 distinct CDR3 sequences, roughly 56% occurring once. These data originate in a study of vaccination and CD4 T cells after COVID-19. Treatment given: approximately 10-day PBMC culture with coronavirus spike peptide pools or control peptides (ViraFEST assay). Every well contained approximately 2 million PBMCs, which were grown with around 10 IU/ml IL-2 and 10 ug/ml peptide pools.

V and J are TRBV24-1 and TRBJ2-1; tentatively, D is TRBD1 (6 bases). Sequencing was carried out using CD4+ T cells from blood, cultured in vitro. The clonotype was recovered from a human donor who had recovered from COVID-19. The CDR3 DNA sequence: TGTGCCACCAGTGAGCCCACAGGGACCTCGGACAATGAGCAGTTCTTC. This translates into CATSEPTGTSDNEQFF.